This TCR beta chain emerged from a study of shared clonotypes between healthy human individuals. The method was immunoSEQ multiplex PCR; TCRdb's version includes in-frame clones alone and lacks a portion of them. The data show approximately 2,200,000 clones, 85% to 95% seen once. Naive CD8 cells lacked CD45RO and underwent positive selection for CCR7, leaving out terminally differentiated effector memory CD45RA+ cells. This receptor was taken from a man aged 18 to 35 in good health. Some clones in this sample may be carry-over from other donors' samples. The sequenced sample consisted of naive CD8+ T cells from PBMCs.

This chain's CDR3 is CASSRIPGQGDNEQFF. The CDR3 DNA is TGTGCCAGCAGCCGAATCCCGGGACAGGGGGACAATGAGCAGTTCTTC. The V call is TRBV14, the J call TRBJ2-1; 11 bases agree with TRBD1. CDR3 length: 16 amino acids. Germline V CDR1 and CDR2: SGHDN, FVKESK. V was pared by 4 bases and J by 5 bases, with 7 bases of the junction left unmatched.